One and the same sample provided the 25 T cell receptor beta chains below, sequenced in a study of T cell responses to AZD1222 COVID-19 vaccine. Profiled with immunoSEQ multiplex PCR; TCRdb holds only in-frame clones, not every one. The sample includes roughly 120,000 clones, 70% to 90% of them seen just once. Sequencing was performed on peripheral blood, taken on day 0 of AZD1222 vaccination. Receptors originate from an adult in good health.

This clone was observed a single time. CDR3 coding DNA: TGTGCCAGCAGCGGAATACTCCAACAAGGCCAAGAGACCCAGTACTTC. This sequence encodes CASSGILQQGQETQYF. The V gene is TRBV7-9, the J gene TRBJ2-5; D gene uncertain. The CDR3 spans 16 residues. The germline V and J ends were trimmed by 5 bases and 1 base, with 17 bases remaining between them. CDR1 and CDR2 from the germline V gene are SEHNR and FQNEAQ (reference sequence).

The rearrangement uses TRBV11-2 and TRBJ1-2; the match to TRBD1 covers 7 bases. The CDR3 is made up of 14 amino acids. Germline values: CDR1 SGHAT, CDR2 FQNNGV. Germline trimming cut 5 bases from V and 4 bases from J; bases unmatched to any gene: 7. CDR3 sequence (DNA): TGTGCCAGCAGCCGGGACAGCGTCACCTATGGCTACACCTTC. Translated, it gives CASSRDSVTYGYTF.

The genes are TRBV11-3 and TRBJ2-3; D might be TRBD1 or TRBD2, each matching 6 bases. The CDR3 covers 17 residues. Germline-derived CDR1 and CDR2 are SGHNT and YENEEA. V lost 0 bases, J lost 1 base, and 14 bases lay in between. The CDR3: CASSLDVSGAGTDTQYF. The CDR3 DNA is TGTGCCAGCAGCTTAGACGTATCGGGGGCAGGCACAGATACGCAGTATTTT.

This rearrangement joins TRBV10-1 to TRBJ2-3; 9 bases are a match to TRBD2. This CDR3 region has 12 residues. V lost 11 bases, J lost 5 bases, and 5 bases stayed unmatched. Germline CDR1 is WNHNN and CDR2 is SYGVQD (reference sequence). Written as DNA, the CDR3 is TGCGCCGGAGTAGCGGGGGAAGATACGCAGTATTTT. It specifies CAGVAGEDTQYF.

This clone appeared once. The rearrangement uses TRBV19 and TRBJ1-3; no clear D gene. V was pared by 11 bases and J by 1 base, with 12 bases between. Looked up from germline, CDR1 is LNHDA and CDR2 is SQIVND (reference sequence). This CDR3 spans 13 amino acids. The CDR3 sequence: CAGSGESGNTIYF. The DNA of the CDR3 is TGTGCCGGATCCGGGGAGTCTGGAAACACCATATATTTT. The whole variable domain, filled in from reference TRBV19 and TRBJ1-3, reads DGGITQSPKYLFRKEGQNVTLSCEQNLNHDAMYWYRQDPGQGLRLIYYSQIVNDFQKGDIAEGYSVSREKKESFPLTVTSAQKNPTAFYLCAGSGESGNTIYFGEGSWLTVV.

The rearrangement links TRBV30 to TRBJ2-6, with 7 bases aligning to TRBD1. The CDR3 covers 15 residues. With 1 base clipped from V and 2 bases from J, the junction kept 2 bases outside the gene matches. Germline CDR1 and CDR2: GTSNPN and SVGIG (reference sequence). This chain's CDR3 is CAWSARGTGANVLTF. In nucleotides, the CDR3 is TGTGCCTGGAGTGCCAGGGGGACTGGGGCCAACGTCCTGACTTTC.

This chain joins TRBV9 and TRBJ1-5, with D possibly TRBD1 on 5 matching bases. This CDR3 is built from 17 residues. V was clipped by 0 bases and J by 1 base, with 14 bases between them. Germline CDR1 and CDR2: SGDLS and YYNGEE. CDR3 sequence reads: CASSVAPRVSSNQPQHF. CDR3 in DNA: TGTGCCAGCAGCGTAGCTCCCAGGGTTTCGAGCAATCAGCCCCAGCATTTT.

V usage is TRBV6-5 and J usage is TRBJ1-2; weak D call: TRBD1 (6 bases). Germline V gives CDR1 MNHEY, CDR2 SVGAGI. The V gene lost 2 bases and the J gene lost 6 bases, with 19 bases spanning the gap. The CDR3 is 16 amino acids. CDR3 residues: CASSYRTVPNFDGYTF. The CDR3 DNA reads as TGTGCCAGCAGTTACCGGACAGTTCCCAACTTCGATGGCTACACCTTC.

This chain links TRBV11-3 with TRBJ2-2, with D uncertain. Deletions cut 8 bases from V and 1 base from J, with 5 bases between. The CDR3 is 12 amino acids. Germline-derived CDR1 and CDR2 are SGHNT and YENEEA. The CDR3 DNA follows: TGTGCCAGCGGGTGGAACACCGGGGAGCTGTTTTTT. It yields the protein CASGWNTGELFF.

This chain links TRBV7-9 with TRBJ1-1; weak D call: TRBD1 (6 bases). Germline loops: CDR1 SEHNR, CDR2 FQNEAQ (reference sequence). The CDR3 sequence is 13 residues long. V was clipped by 6 bases and J by 3 bases, with 11 bases between them. Here the CDR3 reads CASRGDTDTEAFF. The DNA for the CDR3 is TGTGCCAGCAGAGGGGACACCGACACTGAAGCTTTCTTT.

The V and J genes are TRBV27 and TRBJ2-6; D is uncertain. The CDR3 has 15 amino acids. CDR1 and CDR2 (germline): MNHEY, SMNVEV (reference sequence). V lost 5 bases and J 0 bases, leaving 8 bases between the germline ends. CDR3 nucleotides: TGTGCCAGCAGTGCCCATTCCTCTGGGGCCAACGTCCTGACTTTC. Protein sequence: CASSAHSSGANVLTF.

This rearrangement joins TRBV2 to TRBJ2-2; 9 bases match TRBD1. CDR1 is SNHLY and CDR2 is FYNNEI in the germline V gene. The CDR3 has 15 amino acids. Unmatched junction bases numbered 9, after V lost 8 bases and J lost 5 bases. The CDR3 bases are TGTGCCAGCGTCCGGGACAGGGTTTTTACCGGGGAGCTGTTTTTT. Its translation: CASVRDRVFTGELFF.

The chain links TRBV4-3 to TRBJ2-3; 8 bases match TRBD2. The length of the CDR3 is 18 residues. Germline CDR1 LGHNA, CDR2 YSLEER. V shed 0 bases and J 0 bases; nucleotides not matched to a gene: 8. CDR3 coding DNA: TGCGCCAGCAGCCAAGAGTATTCGCGCGGGGGGAGCACAGATACGCAGTATTTT. This gives the protein CASSQEYSRGGSTDTQYF.

This clone was picked up a small number of times. The chain employs TRBV10-3 and TRBJ2-3; 9 nucleotides match TRBD1. The CDR3 sequence is 13 residues long. The junction had 6 bases not matched to a gene; V was cut back by 10 bases and J by 4 bases. CDR1 is ENHRY and CDR2 is SYGVKD in the germline V gene. The CDR3 DNA is TGTGCCACCTCGGACAGGGGCGCAGATACGCAGTATTTT. Translation gives CATSDRGADTQYF.

The V gene is TRBV6-2 or TRBV6-3, the J gene TRBJ2-5; TRBD2 might be the D (7 bases). The CDR3 contains 15 residues. Trimming took off 0 bases at V and 4 bases at J, with 12 bases between the two ends. Germline CDR1 reads MNHEY; CDR2 reads SVGEGT. The CDR3 nucleotides read TGTGCCAGCAGTTACTCGTTAGGGGGGGTAGAGACCCAGTACTTC. Protein product: CASSYSLGGVETQYF.

By sample fraction, this clone is medium-sized (0.01 to 0.1%). The V and J genes are TRBV19 and TRBJ1-1; no clear D. From germline, CDR1 is LNHDA and CDR2 SQIVND (reference sequence). The CDR3 length is 12 residues. Trimming left V 5 bases short and J 1 base short, with 5 bases between. The CDR3 reads CASSPGNTEAFF. Written as DNA, the CDR3 is TGTGCCAGTAGTCCAGGGAACACTGAAGCTTTCTTT.

V is TRBV15 and J is TRBJ1-4; D remains ambiguous. V shed 4 bases and J shed 5 bases, with 14 bases lying between them. Per germline, CDR1 LNHNV and CDR2 YYDKDF (reference sequence). This CDR3 has 15 residues. Here the CDR3 DNA reads TGTGCCACCAGCACCTCGACAAGGGTGAATGAAAAACTGTTTTTT. Translation: CATSTSTRVNEKLFF.

The chain carries TRBV11-2 and TRBJ1-2; the D gene is possibly TRBD1 (6 bases). Germline CDR1 SGHAT, CDR2 FQNNGV. Trimming removed 5 bases at V and 8 bases at J, with 21 bases between. This CDR3 is 15 amino acids long. CDR3 residues: CASSLTTGQYSGYTF. The CDR3 DNA follows: TGTGCCAGCAGCCTTACGACAGGCCAGTATAGCGGCTACACCTTC.

This clone was seen once. The chain employs TRBV29-1 and TRBJ1-1; D call uncertain. Trimming removed 4 bases at V and 1 base at J, with 4 bases between. The germline gives CDR1 SQVTM, CDR2 ANQGSEA. The CDR3 sequence is 11 residues long. CDR3 DNA sequence: TGCAGCGTTGGGTGGAACACTGAAGCTTTCTTT. This codes for CSVGWNTEAFF.

This chain links TRBV19 with TRBJ2-6; D is unresolved. With 7 bases removed from V and 1 base from J, the gap between germline ends came to 8 bases. Germline-derived CDR1 and CDR2 are LNHDA and SQIVND (reference sequence). The length of the CDR3 is 14 residues. DNA for the CDR3: TGTGCCAGTATTCCGGAATCTGGGGCCAACGTCCTGACTTTC. This codes for CASIPESGANVLTF.

The V and J genes are TRBV2 and TRBJ1-5; no clear D gene. In germline, CDR1 is SNHLY, CDR2 FYNNEI. The CDR3 extends over 14 amino acids. The V end was cut by 1 base, the J end by 3 bases, with 7 bases between. The CDR3 bases are TGTGCCAGCAGTGAAGGGCGGACCAATCAGCCCCAGCATTTT. Amino acids: CASSEGRTNQPQHF.

The chain uses TRBV9 and TRBJ2-5, with D tentatively TRBD1 (5 bases). The CDR3 loop spans 15 amino acids. Trimming left V 0 bases short and J 4 bases short, with 13 bases between. Germline CDR1 is SGDLS and CDR2 is YYNGEE. CDR3 protein: CASSVDGASGETQYF. The CDR3 region has the DNA TGTGCCAGCAGCGTAGATGGGGCAAGTGGAGAGACCCAGTACTTC.

V gene TRBV7-9 combines with J gene TRBJ1-6, with TRBD1 matching over 7 bases. Germline loops: CDR1 SEHNR, CDR2 FQNEAQ (reference sequence). The CDR3 contains 14 residues. V shed 5 bases and J 7 bases; nucleotides not matched to a gene: 5. The chain's CDR3 is CASSIDRVNSPLHF. The DNA for the CDR3 is TGTGCCAGCAGCATAGACAGGGTCAATTCACCCCTCCACTTT.

J is TRBJ1-5 and V is TRBV4-3, with D possibly TRBD1 on 5 matching bases. Looked up from germline, CDR1 is LGHNA and CDR2 is YSLEER. This CDR3 comprises 15 residues. V was pared by 4 bases and J by 0 bases, with 10 bases between. The CDR3 is CASSPTAYSNQPQHF. The CDR3 DNA sequence: TGCGCCAGCAGCCCGACAGCTTATAGCAATCAGCCCCAGCATTTT.

The rearrangement uses TRBV19 and TRBJ1-1; D gene ambiguous. V was shortened by 6 bases and J by 5 bases, with 16 bases between the two germline ends. The germline gives CDR1 LNHDA, CDR2 SQIVND (reference sequence). This CDR3 comprises 14 residues. The CDR3 DNA is TGTGCCAGTAGCGGAACCGCACACGGGACTGAAGCTTTCTTT. This codes for CASSGTAHGTEAFF.